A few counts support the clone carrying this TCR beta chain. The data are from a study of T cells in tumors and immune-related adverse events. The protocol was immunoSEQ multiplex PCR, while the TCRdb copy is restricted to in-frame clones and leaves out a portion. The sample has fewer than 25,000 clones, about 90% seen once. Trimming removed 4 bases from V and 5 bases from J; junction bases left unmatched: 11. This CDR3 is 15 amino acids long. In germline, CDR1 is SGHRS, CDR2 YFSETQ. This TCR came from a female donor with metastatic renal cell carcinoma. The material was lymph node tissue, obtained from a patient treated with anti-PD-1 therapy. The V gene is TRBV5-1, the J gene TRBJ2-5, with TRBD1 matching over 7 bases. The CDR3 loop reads CASSQPGGFEETQYF. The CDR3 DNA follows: TGCGCCAGCAGCCAACCAGGGGGATTTGAGGAGACCCAGTACTTC.